This record concerns one T cell receptor beta chain sequence. Deletions cut 0 bases from V and 6 bases from J, with 16 bases between. The CDR3 runs 15 residues. Germline assignment: CDR1 SGHRS and CDR2 YFSETQ. The sample comes from a study of shared clonotypes between healthy human individuals. Assay: immunoSEQ multiplex PCR; the TCRdb copy retains only in-frame clones and omits some. Among over a million clones, about 80% were seen once, and the ten largest hold roughly 1.4%. The chain employs TRBV5-1 and TRBJ2-7; maybe TRBD2 (5 bases). This sequence originates from a man aged 18 to 30 in good health. The specimen was memory CD4+ T cells sorted from blood. The subset denotes: CD45RA-negative fraction. The CDR3 protein is CASSLEASLLAEQYF. The DNA of the CDR3 is TGCGCCAGCAGCTTGGAGGCTAGCCTTCTCGCCGAGCAGTACTTC.